The 20 T cell receptor beta chains in this list originate from one sample, sequenced in a study of neurological immune-mediated disorders. A single record per CDR3 protein comes from TCRdb applying MiXCR to the 5' RACE reads. The repertoire holds fewer than 110,000 distinct CDR3 sequences, with 9.5% to 14% as singletons. Time point: longitudinal time-point 3. Sample: PBMCs. All receptors come from a female donor with HTLV-1-associated myelopathy (HAM/TSP).

This clonotype has more than one count but fewer than ten. This chain joins TRBV5-1 and TRBJ1-4, with a weak D call TRBD1 (5 bases). The germline gives CDR1 SGHRS, CDR2 YFSETQ. V lost 0 bases and J 5 bases, leaving 8 bases between the germline ends. This CDR3 is built from 14 residues. CDR3 sequence reads: CASSLGQQNEKLFF. The CDR3 nucleotides read TGCGCCAGCAGCTTGGGACAGCAAAATGAAAAACTGTTTTTT.

This clonotype has ten or more counts. This chain links TRBV20-1 with TRBJ1-2; D remains unclear. V lost 2 bases and J lost 7, with 8 bases in between. Germline-derived CDR1 and CDR2 are DFQATT and SNEGSKA (reference sequence). This CDR3 spans 11 amino acids. The CDR3 DNA follows: TGCAGTGCTAGACAGATCGCTGGCTACACCTTC. Translation gives CSARQIAGYTF.

This clonotype showed up many times. The chain is built from TRBV29-1 and TRBJ2-6; TRBD1 agrees at 8 bases. J lost 0 bases, V lost 6 bases, and 10 bases had no gene match. Germline V gene sequence: CDR1 SQVTM, CDR2 ANQGSEA. This CDR3 contains 17 residues. The CDR3 nucleotides read TGCAGCGTCTCGGACAGGGCGCAATTCTCTGGGGCCAACGTCCTGACTTTC. Residues: CSVSDRAQFSGANVLTF.

Notes on this clonotype: A much larger clonotype is one base distant, so this may be a read error. The genes are TRBV20-1 and TRBJ1-6; possible D gene TRBD1, 5 bases. The CDR3 sequence is 15 residues long. CDR1 is DFQATT and CDR2 is SNEGSKA in the germline V gene (reference sequence). The CDR3 DNA reads as TGCAGTGCTAGTTCAGGGAGCTCCTATAATTTACCCCTCCACTTT. It is translated as CSASSGSSYNLPLHF.

This clonotype was counted ten times or more. The gene calls are TRBV5-5 and TRBJ2-1; 9 bases fit TRBD1. The V gene's germline CDR1 is SGHKS and CDR2 YYEKEE (reference sequence). The CDR3 is 17 residues long. J was trimmed by 7 bases and V by 6 bases; bases with no gene match: 17. The chain's CDR3 is CASIPRGDRELGNEQFF. The CDR3 nucleotides are TGTGCCAGCATCCCTCGTGGGGACAGGGAGTTAGGAAATGAGCAGTTCTTC. The full variable domain, completed using reference TRBV5-5 and TRBJ2-1, is DAGVTQSPTHLIKTRGQQVTLRCSPISGHKSVSWYQQVLGQGPQFIFQYYEKEERGRGNFPDRFSARQFPNYSSELNVNALLLGDSALYLCASIPRGDRELGNEQFFGPGTRLTVL.

Of note for this clonotype: This clone may be a read error of a much larger clone one base away. The chain links TRBV7-9 to TRBJ1-6; no clear D. The CDR3 is 13 residues long. Trimming cost V 1 base and J 8 bases, with 6 bases left between them. In germline, CDR1 is SEHNR, CDR2 FQNEAQ (reference sequence). The CDR3 nucleotides are TGTGCCAGCAGCTTAGACCCGGATTCACCCCTCCACTTT. This codes for CASSLDPDSPLHF.

This clonotype was seen a few times. The chain carries TRBV7-9 and TRBJ2-5; 12 bases fit TRBD1. Per the germline V gene, CDR1 is SEHNR and CDR2 is FQNEAQ (reference sequence). V lost 3 bases and J lost 4; bases outside the gene matches: 6. The CDR3 covers 16 residues. This CDR3 is CASSLGTGGMRETQYF. Here the CDR3 DNA reads TGTGCCAGCAGCTTGGGGACAGGGGGCATGAGAGAGACCCAGTACTTC.

This chain joins TRBV9 and TRBJ2-7; the D gene is possibly TRBD2 (6 bases). The germline gives CDR1 SGDLS, CDR2 YYNGEE. Trimming stripped 3 bases from V and 4 bases from J, with 14 bases between. CDR3 length: 14 residues. The DNA of the CDR3 is TGTGCCAGCAGCGCCGACCCTGGAGGGTACGAGCAGTACTTC. This sequence encodes CASSADPGGYEQYF.

This sequence joins TRBV14 and TRBJ2-1; TRBD1 is a possible D gene (5 bases). This CDR3 region has 16 residues. The germline V gene has CDR1 SGHDN and CDR2 FVKESK. V lost 0 bases and J lost 10, with 19 bases in between. The CDR3 sequence: CASSQDVGARGLEQFF. In DNA form, the CDR3 reads TGTGCCAGCAGCCAAGACGTAGGGGCGCGTGGATTGGAGCAGTTCTTC. Drawing the rest from reference TRBV14 and TRBJ2-1, the complete variable domain is EAGVTQFPSHSVIEKGQTVTLRCDPISGHDNLYWYRRVMGKEIKFLLHFVKESKQDESGMPNNRFLAERTGGTYSTLKVQPAELEDSGVYFCASSQDVGARGLEQFFGPGTRLTVL.

The table lists this clonotype with many counts. This chain joins TRBV7-9 and TRBJ2-1, with D maybe TRBD2 (6 bases). The CDR3 runs to 12 residues. The germline V gene has CDR1 SEHNR and CDR2 FQNEAQ (reference sequence). V was cut by 4 bases and J by 9 bases, with 10 bases left in between. This CDR3 reads CASSSSSAEQFF. The CDR3 nucleotides read TGTGCCAGCAGCTCGTCTAGCGCTGAGCAGTTCTTC.

This clonotype occurred many times. V and J are TRBV20-1 and TRBJ2-3; 7 bases fit TRBD2. CDR3 length: 14 amino acids. Germline V gives CDR1 DFQATT, CDR2 SNEGSKA (reference sequence). V was pared by 7 bases and J by 6 bases, with 13 bases of the junction left unmatched. The CDR3 is CSGKVRGERDTQYF. CDR3 DNA sequence: TGCAGTGGGAAAGTACGGGGGGAAAGGGATACGCAGTATTTT.

In its sample, this clonotype was seen many times. The rearrangement joins TRBV6-2 or TRBV6-3 to TRBJ1-6; 9 nucleotides line up with TRBD1. Germline loops: CDR1 MNHEY, CDR2 SVGEGT. V was pared by 5 bases and J by 10 bases, with 9 bases of the junction left unmatched. The CDR3 length is 15 residues. The CDR3 sequence is CASSAGQGLSSPLHF. The CDR3 bases are TGTGCCAGCAGTGCCGGACAGGGGTTAAGCTCACCCCTCCACTTT.

There are many counts of this clonotype. The chain employs TRBV10-3 and TRBJ2-3, with D maybe TRBD2 (6 bases). Deletions cut 7 bases from V and 5 bases from J, with 22 bases between. The CDR3 is made up of 16 amino acids. Germline V CDR1 and CDR2: ENHRY, SYGVKD. Here the CDR3 reads CAIMGGGTVGLDTQYF. The CDR3 DNA is TGTGCCATCATGGGCGGCGGGACGGTGGGTTTAGATACGCAGTATTTT.

This clonotype has a count of ten or more. The V gene is TRBV4-1, the J gene TRBJ2-1, with TRBD2 matching 11 bases. The CDR3 totals 15 residues. CDR1 MGHRA and CDR2 YSYEKL come from the germline V gene. V gave up 4 bases and J gave up 4 bases; unmatched junction bases: 3. CDR3 in DNA: TGCGCCAGCAGCCTGACTAGCGGGGATTACAATGAGCAGTTCTTC. Its translation: CASSLTSGDYNEQFF.

The table lists this clonotype with a few counts. V gene TRBV6-2 or TRBV6-3 combines with J gene TRBJ2-1, with TRBD2 identical over 11 bases. Germline CDR1 MNHEY, CDR2 SVGEGT. The CDR3 runs 13 residues. V was clipped by 7 bases and J by 7 bases; unmatched bases: 3. CDR3 sequence: CASKASGGNEQFF. In DNA form, the CDR3 reads TGTGCCAGCAAGGCTAGCGGGGGGAATGAGCAGTTCTTC.

This clonotype was picked up many times. V usage is TRBV7-9 and J usage is TRBJ2-6; D is unresolved. From germline, CDR1 is SEHNR and CDR2 FQNEAQ (reference sequence). Trimming cost V 3 bases and J 0 bases, with 15 bases left between them. CDR3 length: 18 residues. The CDR3 coding sequence is TGTGCCAGCAGCTTCTCGAATATCCCGACCTCTGGGGCCAACGTCCTGACTTTC. This sequence encodes CASSFSNIPTSGANVLTF.

There are many counts of this clonotype. The chain carries TRBV10-3 and TRBJ2-3; TRBD1 matches at 7 bases. Germline lookup yields CDR1 ENHRY and CDR2 SYGVKD. The CDR3 is 14 amino acids. Trimming cost V 6 bases and J 2 bases; bases outside gene matches: 5. The CDR3 protein is CAIRPQGTTDTQYF. The CDR3 nucleotides read TGTGCCATCAGACCACAGGGGACCACAGATACGCAGTATTTT.

At least ten counts were recorded for this clonotype. The chain carries TRBV5-5 and TRBJ2-7; TRBD1 matches at 8 bases. This CDR3 comprises 17 residues. V shed 0 bases and J 3 bases; nucleotides not matched to a gene: 11. CDR1 and CDR2 (germline): SGHKS, YYEKEE (reference sequence). CDR3 region: CASSLAGGTLRFYEQYF. In DNA form, the CDR3 reads TGTGCCAGCAGCTTGGCAGGGGGCACCCTTCGATTCTACGAGCAGTACTTC.

This clonotype came up a few times. The chain uses TRBV12-3 or TRBV12-4 and TRBJ2-7; possibly TRBD2 for D (6 bases). The CDR3 runs 14 residues. V gave up 3 bases and J gave up 6 bases, with 15 bases separating them. The CDR3 is CASSLKRMGGEQYF. DNA for the CDR3: TGTGCCAGCAGTTTGAAAAGGATGGGAGGCGAGCAGTACTTC.

In DNA form, the CDR3 reads TGTGCCAGCAGTTTATACAGGAACACTGAAGCTTTCTTT. This codes for CASSLYRNTEAFF. The chain joins TRBV12-3 or TRBV12-4 to TRBJ1-1; no clear D gene. Trimming removed 2 bases at V and 1 base at J, with 5 bases between. This CDR3 spans 13 amino acids.